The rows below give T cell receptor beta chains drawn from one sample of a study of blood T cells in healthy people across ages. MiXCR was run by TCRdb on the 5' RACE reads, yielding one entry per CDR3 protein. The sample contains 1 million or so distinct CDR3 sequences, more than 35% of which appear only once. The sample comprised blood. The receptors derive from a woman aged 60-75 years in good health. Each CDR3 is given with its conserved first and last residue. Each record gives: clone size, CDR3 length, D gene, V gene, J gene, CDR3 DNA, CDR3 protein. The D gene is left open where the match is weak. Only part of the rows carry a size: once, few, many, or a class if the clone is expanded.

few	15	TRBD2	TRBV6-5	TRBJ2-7	TGTGCCAGCAGCCCAGGGACTAGCGGGGGTTACGAGCAGTACTTC	CASSPGTSGGYEQYF
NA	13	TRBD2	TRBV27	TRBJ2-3	TGTGCCAGCAGTTTAGCGGGAGGAAATACGCAGTATTTT	CASSLAGGNTQYF
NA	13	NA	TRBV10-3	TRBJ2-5	TGTGCCATCAGTAAAACCGAGTCAGAGACCCAGTACTTC	CAISKTESETQYF
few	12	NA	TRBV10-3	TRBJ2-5	TGTGCCATCAGCCGGGACCAAGAGACCCAGTACTTC	CAISRDQETQYF
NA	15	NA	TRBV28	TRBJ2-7	TGTGCCAGCAGCCCAACGGATGAGGGGACCTACGAGCAGTACTTC	CASSPTDEGTYEQYF
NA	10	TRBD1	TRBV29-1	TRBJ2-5	TGCAGCGTTTCGGACAGGGGGCTGTACTTC	CSVSDRGLYF
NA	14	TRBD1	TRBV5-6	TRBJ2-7	TGTGCCAGCAGCGGGACAGCAGTCTCCTACGAGCAGTACTTC	CASSGTAVSYEQYF
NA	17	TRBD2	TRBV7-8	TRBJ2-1	TGTGCCAGCAGCTACGGACTAGCGGGAGGTGGGGTCAATGAGCAGTTCTTC	CASSYGLAGGGVNEQFF
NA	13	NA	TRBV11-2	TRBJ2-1	TGTGCCAGCAGTCGACAGTCCTACAATGAGCAGTTCTTC	CASSRQSYNEQFF
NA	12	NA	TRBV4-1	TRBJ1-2	TGCGCCAGCAGCCAAGACTATTATGGCTACACCTTC	CASSQDYYGYTF
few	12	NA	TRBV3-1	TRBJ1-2	TGTGCCAGCAGCGCTATTTCCTATGGCTACACCTTC	CASSAISYGYTF
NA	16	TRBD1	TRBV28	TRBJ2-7	TGTGCCAGCAGCCTAGGGGGGGGACAGGGAGGCTACGAGCAGTACTTC	CASSLGGGQGGYEQYF
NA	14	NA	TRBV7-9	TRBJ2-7	TGTGCCAGCAGCTTCGGGGGGCCTTTTGACGAGCAGTACTTC	CASSFGGPFDEQYF
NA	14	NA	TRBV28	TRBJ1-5	TGTGCCAGCAGTCTACCAAATAGCAATCAGCCCCAGCATTTT	CASSLPNSNQPQHF
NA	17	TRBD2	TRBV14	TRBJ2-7	TGTGCCAGCAGCCCCAAGGGACTAGCGGGAGGGCCCTACGAGCAGTACTTC	CASSPKGLAGGPYEQYF
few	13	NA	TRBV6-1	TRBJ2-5	TGTGCCAGCCGATCAACCGGCCAAGAGACCCAGTACTTC	CASRSTGQETQYF
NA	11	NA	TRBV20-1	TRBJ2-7	TGCAGTGGATTCGACGGTTACGAGCAGTACTTC	CSGFDGYEQYF
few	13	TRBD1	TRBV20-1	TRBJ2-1	TGCAGTGCCCAGACAGGGACCAGTAATGAGCAGTTCTTC	CSAQTGTSNEQFF
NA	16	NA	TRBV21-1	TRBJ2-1	TGTGCCAGGAAACCTCCCGCAGGGAGCTCCTACAATGAGCAGTTCTTC	CARKPPAGSSYNEQFF
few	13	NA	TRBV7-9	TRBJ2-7	TGTGCCAGCAGCTTAGGGGACACAGACGAGCAGTACTTC	CASSLGDTDEQYF
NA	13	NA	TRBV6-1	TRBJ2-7	TGTGCCAGCAGTGTCCCAGATTCCTACGAGCAGTACTTC	CASSVPDSYEQYF
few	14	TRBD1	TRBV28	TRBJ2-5	TGTGCCAGCAGATACAGGGGACGCCAAGAGACCCAGTACTTC	CASRYRGRQETQYF
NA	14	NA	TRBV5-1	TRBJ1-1	TGCGCCAGCAGCTTGGCCGGGGTGGACACTGAAGCTTTCTTT	CASSLAGVDTEAFF
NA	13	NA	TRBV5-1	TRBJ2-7	TGCGCCAGCAGCGCTCACAGTTACAATGAGCAGTACTTC	CASSAHSYNEQYF
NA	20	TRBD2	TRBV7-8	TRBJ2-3	TGTGCCAGCAGCTTAGACCGGACTAGCCTCTCGGGAGGGCGCACAGATACGCAGTATTTT	CASSLDRTSLSGGRTDTQYF